These 3 T cell receptor beta chains share one sample of origin, sequenced in a study of blood T cell repertoires in COVID-19. The repertoire was sequenced with immunoSEQ multiplex PCR; TCRdb's copy has only in-frame clones and lacks some. The sample has 250,000 to 350,000 clones; more than 80% are singletons. The sample comprised peripheral blood. The receptors stem from a man younger than 35 who had recovered from COVID-19.

About this clone: The sample carries other DNA sequences with the same CDR3. The chain combines TRBV7-2 with TRBJ1-1; 9 nucleotides align to TRBD1. J gave up 5 bases and V 4 bases, and 5 bases lay outside the gene matches. This CDR3 has 14 amino acids. Germline-derived CDR1 and CDR2 are SGHTA and FQGNSA. The CDR3 nucleotides read TGTGCCAGCAGCTCCGACAGGGGGGAGACTGAAGCTTTCTTT. Translated: CASSSDRGETEAFF.

The chain recombines TRBV4-3 with TRBJ2-1, with TRBD1 matching over 9 bases. Unmatched junction bases numbered 7, after V lost 3 bases and J lost 7 bases. Germline-derived CDR1 and CDR2 are LGHNA and YSLEER. The CDR3 length is 15 residues. The CDR3 spells CASSHPGTGLNEQFF. The CDR3 DNA is TGCGCCAGCAGCCACCCCGGGACAGGGTTAAATGAGCAGTTCTTC.

This clone was counted between two and nine times. V gene TRBV4-1 combines with J gene TRBJ2-7; TRBD2 matches 8 bases. The CDR3 covers 16 residues. Trimming cost V 2 bases and J 7 bases; bases outside gene matches: 13. CDR1 and CDR2 from the germline V gene are MGHRA and YSYEKL. For the CDR3, the DNA is TGCGCCAGCAGCCAAATTGCCAGGGGACTAGGCAGGGAGCAGTACTTC. The encoded protein is CASSQIARGLGREQYF.